This T cell receptor beta chain was sequenced in a study of spatial heterogeneity in lung cancer. Time point denoted: sample taken at primary tumor resection. Tumor, nontumor lung or frozen PBMC supplied whole RNA that was sequenced unsorted. Each TCR cDNA molecule bore a unique molecular identifier. TCRdb called the 5' RACE reads again in MiXCR, with one record for every CDR3 protein. The table shows under 15,000 distinct CDR3 sequences, with about 4% occurring only once. This CDR3 is 15 amino acids long. Germline V gene lookup returns CDR1 SGDLS and CDR2 YYNGEE. Trimming shortened V by 4 bases and J by 2 bases, and 15 bases separated the two germline ends.

This sample comprised PBMCs, obtained at surgery. The receptor's source is a male donor with early-stage non-small cell lung cancer. The chain combines TRBV9 with TRBJ2-5; the D is unclear. This CDR3 reads CASSPRPVPQETQYF. DNA of the CDR3: TGTGCCAGCAGCCCTAGGCCGGTACCTCAAGAGACCCAGTACTTC.